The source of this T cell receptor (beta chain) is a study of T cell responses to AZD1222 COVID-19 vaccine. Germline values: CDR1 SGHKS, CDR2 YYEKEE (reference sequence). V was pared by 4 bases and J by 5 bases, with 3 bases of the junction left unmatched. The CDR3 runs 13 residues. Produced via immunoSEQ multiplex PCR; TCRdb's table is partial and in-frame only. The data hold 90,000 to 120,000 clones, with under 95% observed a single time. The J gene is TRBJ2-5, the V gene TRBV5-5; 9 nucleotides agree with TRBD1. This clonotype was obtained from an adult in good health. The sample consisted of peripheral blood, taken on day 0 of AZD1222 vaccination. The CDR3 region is CASSPDRGETQYF. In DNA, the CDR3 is TGTGCCAGCAGCCCGGACAGGGGCGAGACCCAGTACTTC.